This record concerns one T cell receptor (beta chain) sequence. The data originate from a study of OX40 agonist ivuxolimab in advanced cancers. Study context: One patient with hepatocellular carcinoma and two with cutaneous melanoma, three in all, had partial responses.

Data came from immunoSEQ multiplex PCR; TCRdb stores just in-frame clones and leaves some out. The sample consists of about 20,000 clones, approximately 83% of them appearing once. CDR3 length: 14 amino acids. V was cut by 4 bases and J by 6 bases, with 15 bases left in between. The V gene's germline CDR1 is MNHEY and CDR2 SVGAGI. The sequenced sample was CD4+ or CD8+ T cells sorted from blood, obtained in a trial of the OX40 agonist ivuxolimab. The receptor was derived from an adult with an advanced solid tumor such as melanoma, head and neck, liver or kidney cancer. The chain combines TRBV6-5 with TRBJ1-2; D is unresolved. Here the CDR3 reads CASSSDLSTHGYTF. Written as DNA, the CDR3 is TGTGCCAGCAGTTCGGACCTCAGTACCCATGGCTACACCTTC.